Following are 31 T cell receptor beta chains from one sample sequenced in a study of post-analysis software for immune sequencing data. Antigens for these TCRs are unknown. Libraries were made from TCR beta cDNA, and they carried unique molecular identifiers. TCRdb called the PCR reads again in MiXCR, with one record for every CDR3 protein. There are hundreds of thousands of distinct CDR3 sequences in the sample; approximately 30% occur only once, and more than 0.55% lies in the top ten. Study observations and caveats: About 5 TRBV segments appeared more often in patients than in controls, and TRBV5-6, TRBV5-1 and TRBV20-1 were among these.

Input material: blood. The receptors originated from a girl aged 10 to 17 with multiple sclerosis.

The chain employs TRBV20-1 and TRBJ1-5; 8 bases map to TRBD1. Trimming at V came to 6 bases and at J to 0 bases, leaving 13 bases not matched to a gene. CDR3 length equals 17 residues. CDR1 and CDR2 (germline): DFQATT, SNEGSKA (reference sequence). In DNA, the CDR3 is TGCAGTGCCCCCTGGACAGGGAGGGGCTATAGCAATCAGCCCCAGCATTTT. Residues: CSAPWTGRGYSNQPQHF.

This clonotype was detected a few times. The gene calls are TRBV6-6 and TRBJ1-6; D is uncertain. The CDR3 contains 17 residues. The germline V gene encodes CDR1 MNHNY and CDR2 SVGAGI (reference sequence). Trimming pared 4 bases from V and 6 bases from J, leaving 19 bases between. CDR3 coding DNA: TGTGCCAGCAGTTCCACAGCGACACGGGAACCTAATTCACCCCTCCACTTT. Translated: CASSSTATREPNSPLHF.

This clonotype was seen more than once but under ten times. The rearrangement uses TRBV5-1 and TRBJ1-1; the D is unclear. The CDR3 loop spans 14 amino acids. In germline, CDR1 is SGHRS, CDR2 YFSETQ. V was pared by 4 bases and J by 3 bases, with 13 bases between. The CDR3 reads CASSQTPRDTEAFF. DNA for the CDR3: TGCGCCAGCAGCCAAACTCCGAGGGACACTGAAGCTTTCTTT.

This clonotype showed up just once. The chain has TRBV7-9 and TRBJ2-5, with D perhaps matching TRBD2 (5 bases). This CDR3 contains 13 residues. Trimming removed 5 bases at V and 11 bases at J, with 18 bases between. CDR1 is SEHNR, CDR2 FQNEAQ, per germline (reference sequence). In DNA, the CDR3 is TGTGCCAGCAGCCCTCCCGACTACAATGAGCAGTACTTC. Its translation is CASSPPDYNEQYF. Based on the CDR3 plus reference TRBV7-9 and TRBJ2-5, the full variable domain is DTGVSQNPRHKITKRGQNVTFRCDPISEHNRLYWYRQTLGQGPEFLTYFQNEAQLEKSRLLSDRFSAERPKGSFSTLEIQRTEQGDSAMYLCASSPPDYNEQYFGPGTRLLVL.

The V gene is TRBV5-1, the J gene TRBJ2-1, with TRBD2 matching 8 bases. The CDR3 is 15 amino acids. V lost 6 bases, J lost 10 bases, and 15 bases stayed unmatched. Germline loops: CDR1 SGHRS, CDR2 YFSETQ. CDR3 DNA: TGCGCCAGCACCAGACTAGCGCAGGCTGGGGGCGAGCAGTTCTTC. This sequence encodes CASTRLAQAGGEQFF.

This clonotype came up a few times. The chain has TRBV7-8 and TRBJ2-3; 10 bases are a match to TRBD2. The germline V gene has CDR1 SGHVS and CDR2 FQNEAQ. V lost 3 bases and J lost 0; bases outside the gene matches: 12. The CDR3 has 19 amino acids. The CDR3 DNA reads TGTGCCAGCAGCTTGGCTAGCGGGGGATACGAAACTAGCACAGATACGCAGTATTTT. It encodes CASSLASGGYETSTDTQYF.

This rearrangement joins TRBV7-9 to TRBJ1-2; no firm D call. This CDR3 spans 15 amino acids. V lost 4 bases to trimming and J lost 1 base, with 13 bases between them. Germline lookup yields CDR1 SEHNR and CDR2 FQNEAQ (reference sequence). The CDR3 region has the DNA TGTGCCAGCAGCTCCACAGAGCTACGTAACTATGGCTACACCTTC. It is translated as CASSSTELRNYGYTF.

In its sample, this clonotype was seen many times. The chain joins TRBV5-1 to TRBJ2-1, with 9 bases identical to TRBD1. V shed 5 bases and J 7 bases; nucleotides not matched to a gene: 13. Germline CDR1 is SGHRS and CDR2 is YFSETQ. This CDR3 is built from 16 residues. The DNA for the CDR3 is TGCGCCAGCAGGACCGGGGACAGGGTAGGGATTAATGAGCAGTTCTTC. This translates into CASRTGDRVGINEQFF.

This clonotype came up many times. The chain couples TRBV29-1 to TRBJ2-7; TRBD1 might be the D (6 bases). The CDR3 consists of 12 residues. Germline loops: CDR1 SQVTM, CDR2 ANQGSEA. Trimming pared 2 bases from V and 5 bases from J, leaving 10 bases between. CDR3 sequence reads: CSVEKAGDEQYF. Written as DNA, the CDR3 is TGCAGCGTTGAAAAGGCAGGGGACGAGCAGTACTTC.

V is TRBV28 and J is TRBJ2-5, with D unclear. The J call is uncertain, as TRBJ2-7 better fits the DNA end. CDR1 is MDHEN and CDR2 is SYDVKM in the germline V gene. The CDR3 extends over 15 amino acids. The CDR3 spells CASSFTLVTSYEQYF. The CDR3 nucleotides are TGTGCCAGCAGTTTCACACTTGTAACATCCTACGAGCAGTACTTC.

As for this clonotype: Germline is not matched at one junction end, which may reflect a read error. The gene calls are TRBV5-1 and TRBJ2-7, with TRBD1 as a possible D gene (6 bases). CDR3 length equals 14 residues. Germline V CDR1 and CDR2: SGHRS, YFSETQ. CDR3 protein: CASSLDDRLYVQYF. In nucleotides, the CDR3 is TGCGCCAGCAGCTTGGATGACAGGCTCTACGTGCAGTACTTC.

DNA of the CDR3: TGTGCCAGCAGTTTAAACGACAGGGACCGGGAGCAGTACTTC. Its translation: CASSLNDRDREQYF. The chain carries TRBV27 and TRBJ2-7, with TRBD1 matching 7 bases. The CDR3 contains 14 residues. V was clipped by 2 bases and J by 7 bases; unmatched bases: 8. CDR1 and CDR2 from the germline V gene are MNHEY and SMNVEV (reference sequence).

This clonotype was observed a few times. The CDR3 is CASSPHIVQAAVQPQHF. The CDR3 DNA sequence: TGTGCCAGCAGTCCCCACATAGTACAGGCCGCTGTTCAGCCCCAGCATTTT. The chain is built from TRBV6-1 and TRBJ1-5; the D gene is possibly TRBD1 (5 bases). V was shortened by 5 bases and J by 6 bases, with 23 bases between the two germline ends. Germline V gives CDR1 MNHNS, CDR2 SASEGT. The CDR3 has 17 amino acids.

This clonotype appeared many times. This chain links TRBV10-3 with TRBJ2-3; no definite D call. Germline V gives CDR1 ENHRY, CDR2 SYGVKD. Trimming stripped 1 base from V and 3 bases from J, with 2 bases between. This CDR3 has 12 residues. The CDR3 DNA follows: TGTGCCATCAGTGAGTTGACAGATACGCAGTATTTT. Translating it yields CAISELTDTQYF.

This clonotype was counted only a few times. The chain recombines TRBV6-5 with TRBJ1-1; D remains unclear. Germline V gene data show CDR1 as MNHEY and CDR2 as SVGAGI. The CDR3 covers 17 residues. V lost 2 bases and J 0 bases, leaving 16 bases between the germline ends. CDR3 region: CASSYPAKSLLNTEAFF. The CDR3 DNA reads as TGTGCCAGCAGTTACCCCGCGAAGAGTCTGTTGAACACTGAAGCTTTCTTT.

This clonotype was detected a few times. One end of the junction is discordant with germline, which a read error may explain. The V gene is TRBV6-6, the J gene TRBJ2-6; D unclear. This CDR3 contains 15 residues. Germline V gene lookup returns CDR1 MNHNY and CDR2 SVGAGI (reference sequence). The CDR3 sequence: CAGSRDQSGANVLTF. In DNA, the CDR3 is TGTGCCGGCAGTCGCGACCAGTCTGGGGCCAACGTCCTGACTTTC.

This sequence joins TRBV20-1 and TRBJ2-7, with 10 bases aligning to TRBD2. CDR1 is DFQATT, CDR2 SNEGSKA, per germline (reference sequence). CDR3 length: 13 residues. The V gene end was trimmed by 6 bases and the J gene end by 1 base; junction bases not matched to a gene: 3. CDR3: CSARAGGSYEQYF. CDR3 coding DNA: TGCAGTGCCCGAGCGGGAGGGTCCTACGAGCAGTACTTC.

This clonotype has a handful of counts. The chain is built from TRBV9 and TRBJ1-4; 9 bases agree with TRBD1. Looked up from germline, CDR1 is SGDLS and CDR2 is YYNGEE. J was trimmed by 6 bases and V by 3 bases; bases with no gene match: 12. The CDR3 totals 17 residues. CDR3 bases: TGTGCCAGCAGCGACGGCGGGACAGGGCGCTCGGATGAAAAACTGTTTTTT. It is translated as CASSDGGTGRSDEKLFF. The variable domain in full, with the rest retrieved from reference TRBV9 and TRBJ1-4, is DSGVTQTPKHLITATGQRVTLRCSPRSGDLSVYWYQQSLDQGLQFLIQYYNGEERAKGNILERFSAQQFPDLHSELNLSSLELGDSALYFCASSDGGTGRSDEKLFFGSGTQLSVL.

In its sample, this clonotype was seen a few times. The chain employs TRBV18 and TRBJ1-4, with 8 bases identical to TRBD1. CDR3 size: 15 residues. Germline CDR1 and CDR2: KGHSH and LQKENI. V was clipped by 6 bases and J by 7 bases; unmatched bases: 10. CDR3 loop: CASSNPGGLSEKLFF. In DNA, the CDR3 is TGTGCCAGCTCTAATCCAGGGGGCCTATCTGAAAAACTGTTTTTT.

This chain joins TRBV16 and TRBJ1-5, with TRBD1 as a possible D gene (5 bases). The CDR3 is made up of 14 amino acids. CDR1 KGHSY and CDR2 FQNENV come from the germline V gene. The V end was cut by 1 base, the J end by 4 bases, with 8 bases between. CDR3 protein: CASSQWDGNQPQHF. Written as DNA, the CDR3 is TGTGCCAGCAGCCAATGGGACGGAAATCAGCCCCAGCATTTT.

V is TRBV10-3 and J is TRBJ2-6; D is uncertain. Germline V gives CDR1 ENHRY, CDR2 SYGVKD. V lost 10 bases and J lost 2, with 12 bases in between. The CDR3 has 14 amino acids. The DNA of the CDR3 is TGTGCCAGCTCGGCAGAGGCTGGGGCCAACGTCCTGACTTTC. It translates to CASSAEAGANVLTF.

CDR3 DNA: TGCAGTGCTAGTGACGGGCATACCTACAATGAGCAGTACTTC. It translates to CSASDGHTYNEQYF. The chain carries TRBV20-1 and TRBJ2-7; the D is unclear. This CDR3 contains 14 residues. Germline loops: CDR1 DFQATT, CDR2 SNEGSKA (reference sequence). Trimming removed 3 bases at V and 7 bases at J, with 19 bases between.

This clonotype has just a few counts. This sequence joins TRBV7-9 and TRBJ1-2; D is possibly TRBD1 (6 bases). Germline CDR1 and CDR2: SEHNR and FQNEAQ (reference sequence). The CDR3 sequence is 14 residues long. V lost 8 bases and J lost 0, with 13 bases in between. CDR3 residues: CASCRGTPNYGYTF. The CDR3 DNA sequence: TGTGCCAGCTGTAGGGGGACCCCTAACTATGGCTACACCTTC. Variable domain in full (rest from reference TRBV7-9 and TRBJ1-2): DTGVSQNPRHKITKRGQNVTFRCDPISEHNRLYWYRQTLGQGPEFLTYFQNEAQLEKSRLLSDRFSAERPKGSFSTLEIQRTEQGDSAMYLCASCRGTPNYGYTFGSGTRLTVV.

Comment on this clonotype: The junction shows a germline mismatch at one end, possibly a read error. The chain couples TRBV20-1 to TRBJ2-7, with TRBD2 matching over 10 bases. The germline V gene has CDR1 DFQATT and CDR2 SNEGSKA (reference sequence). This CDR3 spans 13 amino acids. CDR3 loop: CSTRPSGGLEQYF. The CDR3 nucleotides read TGCAGTACTAGGCCTAGCGGGGGCCTCGAGCAGTACTTC.

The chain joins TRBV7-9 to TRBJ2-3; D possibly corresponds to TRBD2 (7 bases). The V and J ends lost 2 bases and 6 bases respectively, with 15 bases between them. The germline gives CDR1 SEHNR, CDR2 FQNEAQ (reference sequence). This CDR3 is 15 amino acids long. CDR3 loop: CASSLWGGLSDTQYF. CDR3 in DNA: TGTGCCAGCAGCTTATGGGGGGGGCTATCGGATACGCAGTATTTT.

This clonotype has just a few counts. CDR3 nucleotide sequence: TGTGCCAGCAGTCCCCCCGGGACTATCCAAGACACAGATACGCAGTATTTT. Translating gives CASSPPGTIQDTDTQYF. V usage is TRBV28 and J usage is TRBJ2-3; TRBD2 matches 7 bases. V was pared by 5 bases and J by 2 bases, with 13 bases of the junction left unmatched. The CDR3 length is 17 residues. CDR1 and CDR2 (germline): MDHEN, SYDVKM.

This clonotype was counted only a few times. The CDR3 region is CSAPDIPSTDTQYF. CDR3 DNA: TGCAGTGCTCCAGACATACCTAGCACAGATACGCAGTATTTT. V usage is TRBV20-1 and J usage is TRBJ2-3; D call uncertain. The CDR3 runs 14 residues. V was clipped by 5 bases and J by 0 bases, with 12 bases between them. Germline CDR1 reads DFQATT; CDR2 reads SNEGSKA (reference sequence).

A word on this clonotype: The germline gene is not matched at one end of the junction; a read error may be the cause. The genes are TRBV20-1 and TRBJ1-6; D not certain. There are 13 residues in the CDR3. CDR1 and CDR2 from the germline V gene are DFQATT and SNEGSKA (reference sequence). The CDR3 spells CSATTDFNSPLHF. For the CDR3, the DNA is TGCAGCGCTACAACGGATTTTAATTCACCCCTCCACTTT.

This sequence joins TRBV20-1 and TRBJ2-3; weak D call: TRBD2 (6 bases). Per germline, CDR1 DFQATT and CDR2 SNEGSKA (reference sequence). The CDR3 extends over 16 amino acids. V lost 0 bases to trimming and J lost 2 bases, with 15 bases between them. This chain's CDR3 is CSARDLLGDSTDTQYF. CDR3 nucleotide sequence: TGCAGTGCTAGAGATCTACTAGGGGACTCCACAGATACGCAGTATTTT.

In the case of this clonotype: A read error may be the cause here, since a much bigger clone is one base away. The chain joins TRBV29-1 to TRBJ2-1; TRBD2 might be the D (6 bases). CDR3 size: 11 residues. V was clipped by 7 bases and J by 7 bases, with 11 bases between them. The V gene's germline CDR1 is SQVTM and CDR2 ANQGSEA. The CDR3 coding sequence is TGCAGCGAGGGGAGGAAGAATGAGCAGTTCTTC. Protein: CSEGRKNEQFF.

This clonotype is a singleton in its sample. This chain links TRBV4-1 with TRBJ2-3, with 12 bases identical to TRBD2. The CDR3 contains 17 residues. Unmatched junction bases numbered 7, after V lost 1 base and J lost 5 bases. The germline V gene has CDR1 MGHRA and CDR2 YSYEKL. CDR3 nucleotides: TGCGCCAGCAGCCAAGCAGAGACTAGCGGGAGAGGAGATACGCAGTATTTT. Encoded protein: CASSQAETSGRGDTQYF.